These T cell receptor beta chains were read from a single sample in a study of post-analysis software for immune sequencing data. One entry per CDR3 protein, called by TCRdb with MiXCR from the PCR reads. The sample lists approximately 350,000 distinct CDR3 sequences, about a third occurring once. Sample: blood. All receptors derive from a girl aged 5 to 17 with multiple sclerosis. Each CDR3 is given with its conserved first and last residue. The order of the fields is J gene, clone size, D gene, V gene, CDR3 DNA, CDR3 protein. The D gene is left open where the match is weak. Expanded clones are given a class, and other clones once, few, many or no size at all.

j_gene: TRBJ1-2
abundance: -
d_gene: -
v_gene: TRBV20-1
CDR3nt: TGCAGTGCTAGTGAGGACGGCTATGGCTACACCTTC
CDR3aa: CSASEDGYGYTF

j_gene: TRBJ2-1
abundance: -
d_gene: TRBD2
v_gene: TRBV7-2
CDR3nt: TGTGCCAGCAGCCTAGCGGGGGGGCCGAGAAATGAGCAGTTCTTC
CDR3aa: CASSLAGGPRNEQFF

j_gene: TRBJ1-2
abundance: -
d_gene: TRBD1
v_gene: TRBV4-2
CDR3nt: TGTGCCAGCAGCCAAGAAATAGGTCGATGGGGACAGGGAGCTCTCTATGGCTACACCTTC
CDR3aa: CASSQEIGRWGQGALYGYTF

j_gene: TRBJ2-1
abundance: -
d_gene: TRBD1
v_gene: TRBV4-1
CDR3nt: TGCGCCAGCAGCCCTACAGGGGACAGACCTTACAATGAGCAGTTCTTC
CDR3aa: CASSPTGDRPYNEQFF

j_gene: TRBJ1-5
abundance: -
d_gene: -
v_gene: TRBV6-1
CDR3nt: TGTGCCAGCAGTGAAGAGGCGAGGGCTACCGGGCCCCAGCATTTT
CDR3aa: CASSEEARATGPQHF

j_gene: TRBJ2-1
abundance: -
d_gene: TRBD1
v_gene: TRBV5-1
CDR3nt: TGCGCCAGCAGCTTTGGGGACAGGGGCCGCCTCTACAATGAGCAGTTCTTC
CDR3aa: CASSFGDRGRLYNEQFF

j_gene: TRBJ1-6
abundance: few
d_gene: -
v_gene: TRBV7-9
CDR3nt: TGTGCCAGCAGCTTATTGGGGACAAGTGGTTCACCCCTCCACTTT
CDR3aa: CASSLLGTSGSPLHF

j_gene: TRBJ1-2
abundance: -
d_gene: TRBD1
v_gene: TRBV5-4
CDR3nt: TGTGCCAGCAGCTCCGGACAGGGGATAGGTGGCTACACCTTC
CDR3aa: CASSSGQGIGGYTF

j_gene: TRBJ2-1
abundance: -
d_gene: -
v_gene: TRBV29-1
CDR3nt: TGCAGCGTTGGGCGGGGCTACAATGAGCAGTTCTTC
CDR3aa: CSVGRGYNEQFF

j_gene: TRBJ2-7
abundance: few
d_gene: -
v_gene: TRBV5-6
CDR3nt: TGTGCCAGCAGCCGCGACGGGACTGGCAGATCCTCCTACAATGAGCAGTACTTC
CDR3aa: CASSRDGTGRSSYNEQYF

j_gene: TRBJ2-5
abundance: few
d_gene: -
v_gene: TRBV5-5
CDR3nt: TGTGCCAGCAGCTTGTATGATTGGTATCAAGAGACCCAGTACTTC
CDR3aa: CASSLYDWYQETQYF

j_gene: TRBJ1-5
abundance: few
d_gene: TRBD1
v_gene: TRBV28
CDR3nt: TGTGCCAGCAGCAAGTCAGGGGGTCTTGGTCAGCCCCAGCATTTT
CDR3aa: CASSKSGGLGQPQHF

j_gene: TRBJ1-5
abundance: few
d_gene: -
v_gene: TRBV12-3/TRBV12-4
CDR3nt: TGTGCCAGCAGTATCCTTGGGGGGAGCAATCAGCCCCAGCATTTT
CDR3aa: CASSILGGSNQPQHF

j_gene: TRBJ2-7
abundance: -
d_gene: -
v_gene: TRBV6-2/TRBV6-3
CDR3nt: TGTGCCAGCAGATCTGCGGGACACTCCTACGAGCAGTACTTC
CDR3aa: CASRSAGHSYEQYF

j_gene: TRBJ2-5
abundance: -
d_gene: -
v_gene: TRBV9
CDR3nt: TGTGCCAGCAGCGCGGAAGGAGAGACCCAGTACTTC
CDR3aa: CASSAEGETQYF

j_gene: TRBJ1-2
abundance: -
d_gene: TRBD1
v_gene: TRBV7-9
CDR3nt: TGTGCCAGCAGCTTAGGTGGGACAGGGAGAAATGGCTACACCTTC
CDR3aa: CASSLGGTGRNGYTF

j_gene: TRBJ1-2
abundance: few
d_gene: -
v_gene: TRBV25-1
CDR3nt: TGTGCCAGCAGTGGAGTTGATCCTTCTAACTATGGCTACACCTTC
CDR3aa: CASSGVDPSNYGYTF

j_gene: TRBJ2-5
abundance: few
d_gene: TRBD2
v_gene: TRBV4-2
CDR3nt: TGTGCCAGCAGCCAAGGAGACGGGGGGGTAACAGCTGAGACCCAGTACTTC
CDR3aa: CASSQGDGGVTAETQYF

j_gene: TRBJ2-5
abundance: few
d_gene: -
v_gene: TRBV6-5
CDR3nt: TGTGCCACCACTCCTTCGGGGGCCAAAGAGACCCAGTACTTC
CDR3aa: CATTPSGAKETQYF

j_gene: TRBJ2-7
abundance: -
d_gene: -
v_gene: TRBV6-1
CDR3nt: TGTGCCAGCAAGGTCCGTCTCTCCTACGAGCAGTACTTC
CDR3aa: CASKVRLSYEQYF

j_gene: TRBJ1-4
abundance: -
d_gene: -
v_gene: TRBV4-1
CDR3nt: TGCGCCAGCAGCCAAGGACAAGGAAGAACTAATGAAAAACTGTTTTTT
CDR3aa: CASSQGQGRTNEKLFF

j_gene: TRBJ2-5
abundance: many
d_gene: -
v_gene: TRBV10-3
CDR3nt: TGTGCCATCAGTGTTAGCACAGGCCAAGAGACCCAGTACTTC
CDR3aa: CAISVSTGQETQYF

j_gene: TRBJ1-5
abundance: many
d_gene: TRBD1
v_gene: TRBV24-1
CDR3nt: TGTGCCACCAGTATGACAGGGTTGAGGAGAGATGGCAATCAGCCCCAGCATTTT
CDR3aa: CATSMTGLRRDGNQPQHF

j_gene: TRBJ2-1
abundance: many
d_gene: -
v_gene: TRBV7-9
CDR3nt: TGTGCCAGCAGCTTAGCCCACAATGAGCAGTTCTTC
CDR3aa: CASSLAHNEQFF

j_gene: TRBJ1-1
abundance: few
d_gene: -
v_gene: TRBV15
CDR3nt: TGTGCCACCAGCAGAGGAGGGGCGTACACTGAAGCTTTCTTT
CDR3aa: CATSRGGAYTEAFF

j_gene: TRBJ1-2
abundance: -
d_gene: TRBD1
v_gene: TRBV5-1
CDR3nt: TGCGCCAGCAGCCGGGCTCCCGGAACGGGACAGGGACTCGATGGCTACACCTTC
CDR3aa: CASSRAPGTGQGLDGYTF

j_gene: TRBJ2-5
abundance: few
d_gene: -
v_gene: TRBV6-2/TRBV6-3
CDR3nt: TGTGCCAGCAGTTACGGTCCGGTCCAGCTACGCGAGACCCAGTACTTC
CDR3aa: CASSYGPVQLRETQYF

j_gene: TRBJ1-2
abundance: -
d_gene: -
v_gene: TRBV30
CDR3nt: TGTGCCTGGAGCTTTGCAGTGGCAGACTATGGCTACACCTTC
CDR3aa: CAWSFAVADYGYTF

j_gene: TRBJ2-1
abundance: many
d_gene: -
v_gene: TRBV29-1
CDR3nt: TGCAGCGTTGAAGAAGAACAGGCAATCTACAATGAGCAGTTCTTC
CDR3aa: CSVEEEQAIYNEQFF

j_gene: TRBJ1-2
abundance: -
d_gene: -
v_gene: TRBV29-1
CDR3nt: TGCAGCGTTGTAGGGGAGGGAGGCTACACCTTC
CDR3aa: CSVVGEGGYTF

j_gene: TRBJ1-2
abundance: -
d_gene: -
v_gene: TRBV2
CDR3nt: TGTGCCAGCAGCCACAGGTTAGCTAACTATGGCTACACCTTC
CDR3aa: CASSHRLANYGYTF

j_gene: TRBJ2-5
abundance: few
d_gene: TRBD2
v_gene: TRBV12-3/TRBV12-4
CDR3nt: TGTGCCAGCAGTTTAGTAGCGGGGGGTGAACAAGAGACCCAGTACTTC
CDR3aa: CASSLVAGGEQETQYF

j_gene: TRBJ1-1
abundance: -
d_gene: -
v_gene: TRBV29-1
CDR3nt: TGCAGCGTTGAAGATCGGGACACGGCTGAAGCTTTCTTT
CDR3aa: CSVEDRDTAEAFF

j_gene: TRBJ1-5
abundance: -
d_gene: TRBD1
v_gene: TRBV12-3/TRBV12-4
CDR3nt: TGTGCCAGCCAGGGGGCGGACGGCAATCAGCCCCAGCATTTT
CDR3aa: CASQGADGNQPQHF

j_gene: TRBJ2-5
abundance: few
d_gene: TRBD1
v_gene: TRBV11-2
CDR3nt: TGTGCCAGCAGCGCCGACCGGTTACAGGGGGCAGAGACCCAGTACTTC
CDR3aa: CASSADRLQGAETQYF

j_gene: TRBJ1-1
abundance: -
d_gene: -
v_gene: TRBV7-2
CDR3nt: TGTGCCAGCAGCTTATCTGGCGGGAGGAACACTGAAGCTTTCTTT
CDR3aa: CASSLSGGRNTEAFF

j_gene: TRBJ1-1
abundance: few
d_gene: -
v_gene: TRBV5-5
CDR3nt: TGTGCCAGCAGCTTTACCGGGACGGGGGTAGTGTTGGGCACTGAAGCTTTCTTT
CDR3aa: CASSFTGTGVVLGTEAFF

j_gene: TRBJ2-5
abundance: -
d_gene: TRBD2
v_gene: TRBV9
CDR3nt: TGTGCCAGCAGCGTAGCTATCGCTAGCGGGGGAGAGACCCAGTACTTC
CDR3aa: CASSVAIASGGETQYF

j_gene: TRBJ1-6
abundance: few
d_gene: -
v_gene: TRBV12-3/TRBV12-4
CDR3nt: TGTGCCAGCACCTCAGGGGTCGGTAATTCACCCCTCCACTTT
CDR3aa: CASTSGVGNSPLHF

j_gene: TRBJ1-4
abundance: -
d_gene: -
v_gene: TRBV5-1
CDR3nt: TGCTCCAACTGGGGTACTAATGAGAAACTGTTTTTT
CDR3aa: CSNWGTNEKLFF

j_gene: TRBJ1-5
abundance: -
d_gene: -
v_gene: TRBV20-1
CDR3nt: TGCAGTGCCCGGGGACTTAGAGGTAGCAATCAGCCCCAGCATTTT
CDR3aa: CSARGLRGSNQPQHF

j_gene: TRBJ2-1
abundance: few
d_gene: TRBD2
v_gene: TRBV5-1
CDR3nt: TGCGCCAGCAGCTTGGAAGCTAGCGGGGGGGCTTTGGTGTTCTTC
CDR3aa: CASSLEASGGALVFF

j_gene: TRBJ2-5
abundance: few
d_gene: TRBD2
v_gene: TRBV2
CDR3nt: TGTGCCAGCAGTGAAGAGCGGGGTAGCAGGGAGACCCAGTACTTC
CDR3aa: CASSEERGSRETQYF

j_gene: TRBJ1-1
abundance: -
d_gene: -
v_gene: TRBV3-1
CDR3nt: TGTGCCAGCAGCCAAGAATCAGTGAACACTGAAGCTTTCTTT
CDR3aa: CASSQESVNTEAFF

j_gene: TRBJ2-7
abundance: -
d_gene: TRBD2
v_gene: TRBV11-2
CDR3nt: TGTGCCAGCAGGGGAGGGGCAGGTCCCTACGAGCAGTACTTC
CDR3aa: CASRGGAGPYEQYF

j_gene: TRBJ2-7
abundance: -
d_gene: -
v_gene: TRBV29-1
CDR3nt: TGCAGCGTTGAACAGGGCTCCTACGAGCAGTACTTC
CDR3aa: CSVEQGSYEQYF

j_gene: TRBJ2-1
abundance: few
d_gene: -
v_gene: TRBV3-1
CDR3nt: TGTGCCAGCAGCCAAGACAGAAATAGGGTCAATGAGCAGTTCTTC
CDR3aa: CASSQDRNRVNEQFF

j_gene: TRBJ2-3
abundance: few
d_gene: -
v_gene: TRBV20-1
CDR3nt: TGCAGTGCTAGAGAAGGTTTTGAGGATACGCAGTATTTT
CDR3aa: CSAREGFEDTQYF

j_gene: TRBJ2-1
abundance: -
d_gene: TRBD2
v_gene: TRBV14
CDR3nt: TGTGCCAGCAGCCAAGAATTATGGAGCGGGGGCCCTTCCTACAATGAGCAGTTCTTC
CDR3aa: CASSQELWSGGPSYNEQFF

j_gene: TRBJ2-5
abundance: few
d_gene: -
v_gene: TRBV9
CDR3nt: TGTGCCAGCAGCGTCCAAGACCTGGGAGGGGGCCCGGAGACCCAGTACTTC
CDR3aa: CASSVQDLGGGPETQYF

j_gene: TRBJ2-7
abundance: -
d_gene: -
v_gene: TRBV18
CDR3nt: TGTGCCAGCTCACTTAGGGGTCCCGAGCAGTACTTC
CDR3aa: CASSLRGPEQYF

j_gene: TRBJ2-7
abundance: -
d_gene: -
v_gene: TRBV20-1
CDR3nt: TGCAGTGCTAGAGAGGCCCAACTCCAGGGGAGGTCCTACGAGCAGTACTTC
CDR3aa: CSAREAQLQGRSYEQYF